This TCR beta chain was profiled in a study of beta chain features in type 1 diabetes. CD4+ cells of the naive, central memory, regulatory and stem cell-like memory types were sorted via CD45RO/CCR7/CD25/CD127/CD95/CD27. On this clone itself: At one boundary the junction diverges from the germline segment, which might be a read error.

Expressed TCRB transcripts got sequenced, as all isolated RNA was reverse transcribed. Profiling relied on immunoSEQ multiplex PCR, and the TCRdb table lists in-frame clones only, not all of them. Counted here are tens of thousands of clones, roughly half occurring once; the ten biggest clones make up less than 2.5%. The sample was Tregs from blood. This TCR was recovered from a young woman in good health.

The CDR3 reads CAWSHDSYRLYSYTF. The DNA of the CDR3 is TGTGCCTGGAGCCATGACAGCTACCGCCTCTATAGCTACACCTTC. V usage is TRBV30 and J usage is TRBJ1-2, with D perhaps matching TRBD1 (5 bases). The CDR3 is 15 amino acids. Germline lookup yields CDR1 GTSNPN and CDR2 SVGIG (reference sequence).